This TCR beta chain was recorded in a study of cytomegalovirus exposure and HLA in healthy donors. Profiling relied on immunoSEQ multiplex PCR, and the TCRdb table lists in-frame clones only, not all of them. Of some 140,000 clones listed, less than 90% are singletons. Germline values: CDR1 SNHLY, CDR2 FYNNEI. The CDR3 sequence is 15 residues long. J gave up 1 base and V 7 bases, and 8 bases lay outside the gene matches. The receptor was isolated from a man aged 18 to 29 in good health and CMV-seronegative. The V call is TRBV2, the J call TRBJ2-5; 8 positions match TRBD1. Sequencing was carried out using PBMCs. CDR3 loop: CASTGGTGLQETQYF. DNA for the CDR3: TGTGCCAGCACGGGCGGGACAGGCCTCCAAGAGACCCAGTACTTC. Full variable domain (rest looked up from reference TRBV2 and TRBJ2-5): EPEVTQTPSHQVTQMGQEVILRCVPISNHLYFYWYRQILGQKVEFLVSFYNNEISEKSEIFDDQFSVERPDGSNFTLKIRSTKLEDSAMYFCASTGGTGLQETQYFGPGTRLLVL.